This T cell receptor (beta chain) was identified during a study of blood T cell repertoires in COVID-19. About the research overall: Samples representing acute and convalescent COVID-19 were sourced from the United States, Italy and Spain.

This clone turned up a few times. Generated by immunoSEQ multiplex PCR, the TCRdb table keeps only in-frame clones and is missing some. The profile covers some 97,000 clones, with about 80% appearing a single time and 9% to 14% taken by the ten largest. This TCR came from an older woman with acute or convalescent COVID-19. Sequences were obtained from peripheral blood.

This CDR3 reads CASGTDLTQHF. The CDR3 coding sequence is TGTGCCAGCGGAACGGACTTGACCCAGCATTTT. This sequence joins TRBV27 and TRBJ1-5; D unclear. V was pared by 8 bases and J by 11 bases, with 13 bases between. There are 11 residues in the CDR3. Germline CDR1 MNHEY, CDR2 SMNVEV (reference sequence).